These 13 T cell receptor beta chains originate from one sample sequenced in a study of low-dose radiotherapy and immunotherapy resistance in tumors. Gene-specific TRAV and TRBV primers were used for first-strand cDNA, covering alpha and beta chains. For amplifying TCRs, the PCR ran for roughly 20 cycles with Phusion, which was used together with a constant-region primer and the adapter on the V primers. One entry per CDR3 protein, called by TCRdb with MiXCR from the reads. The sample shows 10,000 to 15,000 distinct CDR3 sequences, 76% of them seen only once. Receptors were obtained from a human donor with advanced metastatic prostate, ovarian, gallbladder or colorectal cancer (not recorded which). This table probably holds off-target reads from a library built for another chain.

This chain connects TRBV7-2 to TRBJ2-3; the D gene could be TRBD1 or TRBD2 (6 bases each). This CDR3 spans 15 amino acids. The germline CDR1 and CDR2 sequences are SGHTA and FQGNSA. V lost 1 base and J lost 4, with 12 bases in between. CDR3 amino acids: CASSLEGGRSDTQYF. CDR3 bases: TGTGCCAGCAGCTTAGAAGGGGGGCGATCAGATACGCAGTATTTT.

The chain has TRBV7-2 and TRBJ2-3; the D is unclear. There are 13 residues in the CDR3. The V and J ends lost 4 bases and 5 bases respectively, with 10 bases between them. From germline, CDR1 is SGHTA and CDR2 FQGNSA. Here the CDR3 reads CASSYDVGDTQYF. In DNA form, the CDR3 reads TGTGCCAGCAGCTATGACGTGGGAGATACGCAGTATTTT.

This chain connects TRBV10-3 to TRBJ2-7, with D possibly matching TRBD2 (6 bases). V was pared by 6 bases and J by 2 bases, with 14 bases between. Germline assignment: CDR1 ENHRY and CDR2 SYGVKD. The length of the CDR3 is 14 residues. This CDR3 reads CAISSSGRTYEQYF. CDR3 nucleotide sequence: TGTGCCATCAGCAGTAGCGGCCGTACCTACGAGCAGTACTTC.

This CDR3 is CASSERTGFNEQFF. CDR3 nucleotide sequence: TGTGCCAGCAGCGAGAGGACAGGGTTCAATGAGCAGTTCTTC. The chain joins TRBV5-6 to TRBJ2-1; 8 bases agree with TRBD1. V trimming: 4 bases; J trimming: 6 bases; junction bases outside the gene matches: 6. This CDR3 spans 14 amino acids. The V gene's germline CDR1 is SGHDT and CDR2 YYEEEE.

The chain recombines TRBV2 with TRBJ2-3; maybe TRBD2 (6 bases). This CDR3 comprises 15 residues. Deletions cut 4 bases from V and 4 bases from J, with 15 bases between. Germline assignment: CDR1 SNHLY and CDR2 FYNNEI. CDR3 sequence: CASSVGGIRADTQYF. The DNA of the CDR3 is TGTGCCAGCAGTGTCGGGGGAATACGGGCAGATACGCAGTATTTT.

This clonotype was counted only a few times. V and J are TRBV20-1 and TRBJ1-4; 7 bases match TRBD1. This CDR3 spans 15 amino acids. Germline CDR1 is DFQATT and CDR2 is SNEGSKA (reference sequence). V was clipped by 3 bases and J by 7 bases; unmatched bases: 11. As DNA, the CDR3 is TGCAGTGCTAGCGGGGAGGAAAAGGGGGCTGAAAAACTGTTTTTT. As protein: CSASGEEKGAEKLFF.

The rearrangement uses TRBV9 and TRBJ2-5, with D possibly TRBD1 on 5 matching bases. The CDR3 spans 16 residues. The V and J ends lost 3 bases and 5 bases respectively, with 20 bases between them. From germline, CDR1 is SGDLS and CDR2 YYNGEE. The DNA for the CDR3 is TGTGCCAGCAGCGCCGAAGGAACAGCCAAGGGGGAGACCCAGTACTTC. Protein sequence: CASSAEGTAKGETQYF.

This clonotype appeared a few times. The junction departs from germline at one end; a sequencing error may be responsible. CDR3 loop: CSVQEGAIGETQYF. CDR3 DNA sequence: TGCAGCGTTCAAGAGGGGGCGATAGGAGAGACCCAGTACTTC. V is TRBV29-1 and J is TRBJ2-5, with TRBD1 identical over 7 bases. The V gene's germline CDR1 is SQVTM and CDR2 ANQGSEA. This CDR3 comprises 14 residues.

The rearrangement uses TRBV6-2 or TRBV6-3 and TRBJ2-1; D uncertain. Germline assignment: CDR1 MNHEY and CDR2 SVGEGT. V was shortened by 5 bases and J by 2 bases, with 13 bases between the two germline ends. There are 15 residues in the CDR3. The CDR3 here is CASSVSSSPYNEQFF. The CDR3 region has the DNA TGTGCCAGCAGTGTATCGAGCAGTCCCTACAATGAGCAGTTCTTC.

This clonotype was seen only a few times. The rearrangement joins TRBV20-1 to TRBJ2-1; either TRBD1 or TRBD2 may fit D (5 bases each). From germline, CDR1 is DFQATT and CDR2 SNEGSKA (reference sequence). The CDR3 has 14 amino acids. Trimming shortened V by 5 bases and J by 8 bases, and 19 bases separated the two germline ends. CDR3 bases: TGCAGTGCTCCCGGGACCCTGAACGGCTATGAGCAGTTCTTC. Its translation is CSAPGTLNGYEQFF.

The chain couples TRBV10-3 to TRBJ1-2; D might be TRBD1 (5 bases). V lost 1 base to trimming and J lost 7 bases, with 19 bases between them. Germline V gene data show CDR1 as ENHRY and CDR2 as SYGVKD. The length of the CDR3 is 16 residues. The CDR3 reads CAISEFGLDKRGGYTF. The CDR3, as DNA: TGTGCCATCAGTGAGTTCGGGTTGGACAAACGTGGTGGCTACACCTTC.

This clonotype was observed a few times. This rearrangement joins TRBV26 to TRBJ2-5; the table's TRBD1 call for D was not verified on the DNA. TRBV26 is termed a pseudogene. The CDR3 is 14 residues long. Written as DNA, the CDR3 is TGTGCCAGCACCCGGGGGCGTGGCTGGGAGACCCAGTACTTC. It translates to CASTRGRGWETQYF.

CDR3 protein: CASRPGTGDNQPQHF. The DNA for the CDR3 is TGTGCCAGCAGACCCGGGACAGGGGACAATCAGCCCCAGCATTTT. The J gene is TRBJ1-5, the V gene TRBV6-5; 10 nucleotides match TRBD1. The germline CDR1 and CDR2 sequences are MNHEY and SVGAGI. Trimming cost V 6 bases and J 3 bases; bases outside gene matches: 5. This CDR3 has 15 amino acids.